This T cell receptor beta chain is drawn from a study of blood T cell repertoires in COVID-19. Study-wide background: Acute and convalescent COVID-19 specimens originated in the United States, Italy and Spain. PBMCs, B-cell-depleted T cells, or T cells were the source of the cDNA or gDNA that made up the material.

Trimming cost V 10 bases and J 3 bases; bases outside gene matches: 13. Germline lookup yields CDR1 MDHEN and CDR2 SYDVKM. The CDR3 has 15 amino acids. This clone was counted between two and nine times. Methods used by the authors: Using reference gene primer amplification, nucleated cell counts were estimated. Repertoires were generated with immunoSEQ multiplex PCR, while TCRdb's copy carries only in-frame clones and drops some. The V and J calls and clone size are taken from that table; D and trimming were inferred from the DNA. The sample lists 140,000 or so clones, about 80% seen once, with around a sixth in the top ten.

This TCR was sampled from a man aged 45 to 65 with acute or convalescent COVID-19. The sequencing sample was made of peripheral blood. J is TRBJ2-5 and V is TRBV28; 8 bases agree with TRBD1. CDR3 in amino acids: CAIQLAGGAEETQYF. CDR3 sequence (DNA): TGTGCCATTCAACTGGCAGGGGGCGCGGAAGAGACCCAGTACTTC.